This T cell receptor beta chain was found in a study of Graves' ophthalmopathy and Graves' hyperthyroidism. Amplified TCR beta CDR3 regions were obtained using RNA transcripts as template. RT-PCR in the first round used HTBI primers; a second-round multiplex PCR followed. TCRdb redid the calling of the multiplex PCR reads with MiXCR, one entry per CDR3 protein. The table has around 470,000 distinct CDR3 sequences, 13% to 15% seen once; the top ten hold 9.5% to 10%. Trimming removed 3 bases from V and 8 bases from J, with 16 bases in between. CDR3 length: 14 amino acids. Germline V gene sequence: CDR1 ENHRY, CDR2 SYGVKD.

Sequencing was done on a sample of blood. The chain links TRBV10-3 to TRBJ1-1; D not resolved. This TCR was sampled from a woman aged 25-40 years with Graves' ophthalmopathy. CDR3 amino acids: CAISEGAGFSEAFF. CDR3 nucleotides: TGTGCCATCAGTGAAGGAGCAGGATTTTCCGAAGCTTTCTTT.